This T cell receptor (beta chain) came from a study of CD8 T cells in ankylosing spondylitis. General study points: Disease-linked clones reportedly showed significant enrichment in matched ankylosing spondylitis synovial fluid. A motif of eight or nine highly homologous TCR beta variants was seen as apparently characteristic of ankylosing spondylitis blood.

Only a few counts were recorded for this clonotype. The antigen remains unidentified. This CDR3 is 16 amino acids long. V trimming: 4 bases; J trimming: 4 bases; junction bases outside the gene matches: 9. By quantitative 5'-RACE with molecular barcodes, the TCR beta libraries were made. TCRdb called the 5' RACE reads again in MiXCR, with one record for every CDR3 protein. The profile shows 750,000 to 850,000 distinct CDR3 sequences, 10% to 15% of them singletons. Sequencing was performed on blood, either unsorted or a sorted T cell fraction (not recorded which). The TCR originated in a male donor with ankylosing spondylitis. This chain links TRBV12-3 or TRBV12-4 with TRBJ2-3; 9 positions match TRBD2. The CDR3 nucleotides are TGTGCCAGCAGTTCCTTAGCGGGAGTCAGCCCAGATACGCAGTATTTT. It yields the protein CASSSLAGVSPDTQYF.